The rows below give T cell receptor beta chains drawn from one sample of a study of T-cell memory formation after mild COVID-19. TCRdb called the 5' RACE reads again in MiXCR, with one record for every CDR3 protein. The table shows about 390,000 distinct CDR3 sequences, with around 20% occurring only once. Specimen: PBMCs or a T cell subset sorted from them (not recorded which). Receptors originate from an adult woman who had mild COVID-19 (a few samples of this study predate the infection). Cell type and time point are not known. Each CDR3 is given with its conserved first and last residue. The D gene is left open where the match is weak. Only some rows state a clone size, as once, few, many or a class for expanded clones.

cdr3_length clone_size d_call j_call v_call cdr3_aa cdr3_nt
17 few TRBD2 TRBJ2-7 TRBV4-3 CASSQDGAGVSSYEQYF TGCGCCAGCAGCCAAGATGGGGCGGGGGTAAGCTCCTACGAGCAGTACTTC
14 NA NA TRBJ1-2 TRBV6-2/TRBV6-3 CASSPGAGPYGYTF TGTGCCAGCAGTCCCGGGGCCGGTCCGTATGGCTACACCTTC
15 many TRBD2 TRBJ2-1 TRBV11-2 CASSFGTSGLNEQFF TGTGCCAGCAGCTTCGGGACTAGCGGGCTCAATGAGCAGTTCTTC
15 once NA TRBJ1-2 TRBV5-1 CASRTRALANYGYTF TGCGCCAGCAGGACGAGGGCTCTAGCTAACTATGGCTACACCTTC
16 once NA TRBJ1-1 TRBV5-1 CASSPKVGGEYTEAFF TGCGCCAGCAGCCCCAAGGTTGGGGGTGAGTACACTGAAGCTTTCTTT
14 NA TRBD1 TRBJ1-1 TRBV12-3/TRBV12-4 CASSGQAGDTEAFF TGTGCCAGCAGTGGACAGGCGGGGGACACTGAAGCTTTCTTT
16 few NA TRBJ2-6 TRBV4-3 CASSYGRISGANVLTF TGCGCCAGCAGCTACGGGCGGATCTCTGGGGCCAACGTCCTGACTTTC
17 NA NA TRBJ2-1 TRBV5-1 CASSLGRPDRLYNEQFF TGCGCCAGCAGCTTGGGACGGCCCGACCGCCTCTACAATGAGCAGTTCTTC
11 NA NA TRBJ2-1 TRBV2 CASSGGDEQFF TGTGCCAGCAGTGGTGGGGATGAGCAGTTCTTC
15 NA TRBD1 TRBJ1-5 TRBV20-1 CSARGQGGLGQPQHF TGCAGTGCTAGAGGACAGGGGGGCCTCGGTCAGCCCCAGCATTTT
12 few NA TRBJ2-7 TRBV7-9 CASRLGIYEQYF TGTGCCAGCAGGCTAGGGATCTACGAGCAGTACTTC
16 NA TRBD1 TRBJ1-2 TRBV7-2 CASSLGGQRPNYGYTF TGTGCCAGCAGCTTAGGGGGACAGCGACCTAACTATGGCTACACCTTC
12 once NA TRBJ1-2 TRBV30 CAWSPFLRGYTF TGTGCCTGGAGTCCCTTCCTGAGGGGCTACACCTTC
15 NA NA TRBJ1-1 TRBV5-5 CASSLTGQLNTEAFF TGTGCCAGCAGCTTGACCGGACAGCTGAACACTGAAGCTTTCTTT
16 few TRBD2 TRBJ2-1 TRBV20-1 CSAPDLAGASYNEQFF TGCAGTGCTCCGGACCTAGCGGGGGCCTCCTACAATGAGCAGTTCTTC
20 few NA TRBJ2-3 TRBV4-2 CASSQDPPLPSVRDEDTQYF TGTGCCAGCAGCCAAGATCCACCCCTCCCCAGCGTCCGAGATGAAGATACGCAGTATTTT
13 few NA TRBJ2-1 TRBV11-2 CASSLVRDKEQFF TGTGCCAGCAGCTTAGTTCGGGATAAGGAGCAGTTCTTC
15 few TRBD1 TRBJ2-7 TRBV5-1 CASSLVGTGAREQYF TGCGCCAGCAGCTTGGTAGGGACAGGGGCGCGGGAGCAGTACTTC
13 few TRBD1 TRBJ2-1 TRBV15 CATSLQGYNEQFF TGTGCCACCAGCCTACAGGGGTACAATGAGCAGTTCTTC
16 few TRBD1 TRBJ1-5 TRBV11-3 CASSLGRDRVNQPQHF TGTGCCAGCAGCTTAGGCCGGGACAGGGTCAATCAGCCCCAGCATTTT
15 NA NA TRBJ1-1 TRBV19 CASSMSLSGGTEAFF TGTGCCAGTAGTATGAGTTTAAGCGGGGGCACTGAAGCTTTCTTT
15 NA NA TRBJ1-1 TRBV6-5 CASSSDSGLGREAFF TGTGCCAGCAGCTCTGACTCGGGCTTGGGGAGAGAAGCTTTCTTT
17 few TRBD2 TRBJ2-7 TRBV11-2 CASRKPGLAGPTYEQYF TGTGCCAGCAGAAAACCGGGACTAGCGGGGCCAACGTACGAGCAGTACTTC
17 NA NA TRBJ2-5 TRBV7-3 CASSLMGPGARQETQYF TGTGCCAGCAGCTTAATGGGACCGGGGGCAAGGCAAGAGACCCAGTACTTC
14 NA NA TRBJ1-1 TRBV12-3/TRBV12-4 CASSKSEGWTEAFF TGTGCCAGCAGTAAATCGGAGGGGTGGACTGAAGCTTTCTTT
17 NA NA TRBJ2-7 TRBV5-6 CASSLGWGSAGAVEQYF TGTGCCAGCAGCTTGGGATGGGGCTCGGCGGGGGCTGTTGAGCAGTACTTC
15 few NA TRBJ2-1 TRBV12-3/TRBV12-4 CASRIRTENYNEQFF TGTGCCAGCAGAATTAGGACAGAGAACTACAATGAGCAGTTCTTC
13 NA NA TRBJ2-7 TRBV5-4 CASSRDASYEQYF TGTGCCAGCAGCCGGGACGCCTCCTACGAGCAGTACTTC
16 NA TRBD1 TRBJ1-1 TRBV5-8 CASSFHQGGLNTEAFF TGTGCCAGCAGCTTTCATCAGGGGGGCTTGAACACTGAAGCTTTCTTT
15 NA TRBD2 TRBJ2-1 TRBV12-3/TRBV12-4 CASTRLAVSYNEQFF TGTGCCAGCACCCGACTAGCGGTGTCCTACAATGAGCAGTTCTTC
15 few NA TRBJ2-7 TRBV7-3 CASSPGASEAYEQYF TGTGCCAGCAGCCCCGGGGCTAGCGAGGCGTACGAGCAGTACTTC
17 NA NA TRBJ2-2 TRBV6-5 CASSYTPQGSRSGELFF TGTGCCAGCAGTTACACCCCTCAGGGTTCCCGGTCCGGGGAGCTGTTTTTT
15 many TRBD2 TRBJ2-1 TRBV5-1 CASSPGGGLYNEQFF TGCGCCAGCAGCCCCGGCGGGGGGCTTTACAATGAGCAGTTCTTC
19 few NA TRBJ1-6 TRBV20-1 CSARVPGRPPAPYNSPLHF TGCAGTGCTAGAGTCCCCGGACGGCCACCTGCCCCCTATAATTCACCCCTCCACTTT
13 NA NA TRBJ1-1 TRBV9 CASSAGENTEAFF TGTGCCAGCAGCGCAGGGGAGAACACTGAAGCTTTCTTT
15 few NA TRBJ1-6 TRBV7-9 CASSFAGGKNSPLHF TGTGCCAGCAGCTTCGCCGGGGGCAAGAATTCACCCCTCCACTTT
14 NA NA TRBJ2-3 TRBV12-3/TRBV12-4 CASSLEGTFDTQYF TGTGCCAGCAGTTTAGAAGGGACTTTCGATACGCAGTATTTT
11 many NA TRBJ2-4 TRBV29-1 CSVEDESSWYF TGCAGCGTTGAAGATGAGTCTAGCTGGTACTTC
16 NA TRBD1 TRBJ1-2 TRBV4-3 CASSQDLTGADYGYTF TGCGCCAGCAGCCAGGACCTGACAGGGGCAGACTATGGCTACACCTTC
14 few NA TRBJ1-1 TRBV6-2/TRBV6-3 CASSPTGPNTEAFF TGTGCCAGCAGTCCCACGGGGCCGAACACTGAAGCTTTCTTT
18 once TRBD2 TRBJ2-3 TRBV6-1 CASMIGLAGVQITDTQYF TGTGCCAGCATGATTGGACTAGCGGGGGTTCAGATCACAGATACGCAGTATTTT
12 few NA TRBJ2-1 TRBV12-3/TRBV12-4 CASSWLSNEQFF TGTGCCAGCAGTTGGCTAAGCAATGAGCAGTTCTTC
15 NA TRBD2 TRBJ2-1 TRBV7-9 CASGGGAGAYNEQFF TGTGCCAGCGGCGGGGGAGCGGGGGCTTACAATGAGCAGTTCTTC
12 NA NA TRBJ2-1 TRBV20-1 CSARELAPEQFF TGCAGTGCTAGAGAACTAGCTCCTGAGCAGTTCTTC
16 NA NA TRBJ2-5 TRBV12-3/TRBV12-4 CASSFWIAPRQETQYF TGTGCCAGCAGTTTTTGGATTGCGCCGAGACAAGAGACCCAGTACTTC
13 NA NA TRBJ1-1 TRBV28 CASRPGVGTEAFF TGTGCCAGCAGACCAGGGGTGGGAACTGAAGCTTTCTTT
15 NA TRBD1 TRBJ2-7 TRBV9 CASSVGATGAYEQYF TGTGCCAGCAGCGTAGGGGCGACAGGGGCCTACGAGCAGTACTTC
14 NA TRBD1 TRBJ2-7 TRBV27 CASRRDRASYEQYF TGTGCCAGCAGACGGGACAGGGCCTCCTACGAGCAGTACTTC
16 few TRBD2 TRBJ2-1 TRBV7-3 CASSDRLAGGGNEQFF TGTGCCAGCAGCGACCGACTAGCGGGGGGCGGGAATGAGCAGTTCTTC
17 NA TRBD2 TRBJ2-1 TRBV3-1 CASRPGAASGTYNEQFF TGTGCCAGCAGACCTGGAGCGGCTAGCGGGACCTACAATGAGCAGTTCTTC
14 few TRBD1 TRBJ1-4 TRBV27 CASSLRQGSDHRFF TGTGCCAGCAGTTTAAGACAGGGCTCCGATCATCGGTTTTTT
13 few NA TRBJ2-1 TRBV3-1 CASSPQGFNEQFF TGTGCCAGCAGCCCGCAGGGGTTCAATGAGCAGTTCTTC
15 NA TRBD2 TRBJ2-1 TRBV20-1 CSAMVGLAVYNEQFF TGCAGTGCTATGGTCGGACTAGCGGTCTACAATGAGCAGTTCTTC
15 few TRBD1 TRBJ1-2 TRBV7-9 CASSDPPGQGNGYTF TGTGCCAGCAGCGATCCACCCGGACAGGGGAATGGCTACACCTTC